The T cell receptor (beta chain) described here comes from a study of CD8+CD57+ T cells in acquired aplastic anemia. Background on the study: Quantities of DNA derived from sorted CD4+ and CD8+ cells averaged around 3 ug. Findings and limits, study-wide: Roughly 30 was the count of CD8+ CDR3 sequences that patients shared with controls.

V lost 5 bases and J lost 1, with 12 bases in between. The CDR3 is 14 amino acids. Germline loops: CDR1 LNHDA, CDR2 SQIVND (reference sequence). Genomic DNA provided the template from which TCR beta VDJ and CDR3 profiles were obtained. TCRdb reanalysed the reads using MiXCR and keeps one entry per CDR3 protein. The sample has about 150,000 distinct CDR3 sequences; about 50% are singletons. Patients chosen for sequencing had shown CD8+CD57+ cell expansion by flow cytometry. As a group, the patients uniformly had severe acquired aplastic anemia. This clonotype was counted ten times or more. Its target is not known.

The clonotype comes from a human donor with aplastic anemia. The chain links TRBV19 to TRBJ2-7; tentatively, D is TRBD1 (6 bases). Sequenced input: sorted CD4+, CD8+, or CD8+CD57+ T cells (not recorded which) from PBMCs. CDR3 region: CASSLQDSSYEQYF. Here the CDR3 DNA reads TGTGCCAGTAGTCTGCAGGACAGTTCCTACGAGCAGTACTTC. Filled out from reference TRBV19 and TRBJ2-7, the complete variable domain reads DGGITQSPKYLFRKEGQNVTLSCEQNLNHDAMYWYRQDPGQGLRLIYYSQIVNDFQKGDIAEGYSVSREKKESFPLTVTSAQKNPTAFYLCASSLQDSSYEQYFGPGTRLTVT.